The clone carrying this TCR beta chain came up a few times. The target antigen is unknown. CDR1 and CDR2 (germline): KGHDR, SFDVKD. The V gene lost 4 bases and the J gene lost 5 bases, with 7 bases spanning the gap. The CDR3 is 12 residues long. TCRdb recomputed calls from the 5' RACE reads with MiXCR, one row per CDR3 protein. The sample has some 330,000 distinct CDR3 sequences; under 25% are singletons. The sample is drawn from a study of T-cell memory formation after mild COVID-19. Study-wide findings and caveats: From day 15 to 85, contracting clones were balanced between CD4 and CD8, whereas later expanders leaned toward CD4+.

This TCR derives from an adult woman who had mild COVID-19 (a few samples of this study predate the infection). Cell type and time point are not known. This chain joins TRBV24-1 and TRBJ2-5; D is unresolved. Material: PBMCs or a T cell subset sorted from them (not recorded which). As DNA, the CDR3 is TGTGCCACCAGTGACCCTAAGGAGACCCAGTACTTC. This translates into CATSDPKETQYF.